This T cell receptor beta chain emerged from a study of memory CD4+ T cells and cytomegalovirus serostatus. Here immunoSEQ multiplex PCR was the method, and the copy in TCRdb shows in-frame clones only, minus some. The table has roughly 64,000 clones, about 74% seen once. This CDR3 comprises 14 residues. Germline assignment: CDR1 SGHNT and CDR2 YENEEA. V lost 1 base, J lost 2 bases, and 8 bases lay in between. Details on this clone: The antigen remains unidentified.

Study-wide results and caveats: About 40% of the roughly 150 known CMV-associated TCRbeta sequences appeared in CD4+ memory. Repertoires predicted CMV serostatus with median bootstrapped AUC of about 0.96.

Single viable CD3+CD4+CD8-CD45RO+ cells were sorted as the memory CD4+ T cells. The gene calls are TRBV11-3 and TRBJ2-5, with D uncertain. The sequence was obtained from an adult in good health and CMV-seronegative. The specimen sequenced was memory CD4+ T cells from blood. This CDR3 reads CASSLGPRQETQYF. The DNA for the CDR3 is TGTGCCAGCAGCTTAGGCCCGCGACAAGAGACCCAGTACTTC.